This T cell receptor beta chain was identified in a study of T cells in localized non-small cell lung cancer. Germline V CDR1 and CDR2: SGHNT, YENEEA. The CDR3 consists of 14 residues. Unmatched junction bases numbered 4, after V lost 3 bases and J lost 5 bases. Notes on the study in general: Prolonged overall survival went with higher T cell density in the blood. Adjacent uninvolved lung had the highest clonality, suggesting focused antigen responses. Paired adjacent lung recovered a median roughly 56 of the top 100 tumor clones. Heterogeneity within the tumor remains possible, as just one region underwent sequencing.

Comments on this clone: Its antigen is not identified.

The table came from immunoSEQ multiplex PCR; TCRdb's copy has only in-frame clones and leaves some out. The sample lists tens of thousands of clones, 70% to 90% occurring once. The receptor comes from a man aged 35 to 69 with stage II lung adenocarcinoma. This specimen was PBMCs, taken before any cancer treatment. The chain couples TRBV11-3 to TRBJ2-5, with 9 bases identical to TRBD2. CDR3 sequence: CASSFAGGPETQYF. The CDR3 bases are TGTGCCAGCAGCTTCGCGGGAGGGCCGGAGACCCAGTACTTC.